The clone carrying this T cell receptor (beta chain) is medium-sized within its sample. The CDR3 has 15 amino acids. CDR1 is MGHRA and CDR2 is YSYEKL in the germline V gene. The ends lost 0 bases at V and 0 bases at J; junction bases unmatched: 1. This sample was included in a study of molecular identifiers for immune sequencing clone quantification. Each CDR3 protein gets one entry after TCRdb re-called the PCR reads with MiXCR. The repertoire holds 5,600 or so distinct CDR3 sequences, approximately 15% seen once, with 2.3% in the top ten. This TCR derives from a human donor in good health. Some libraries in this study had Jurkat cell RNA spiked in. This sequence joins TRBV4-1 and TRBJ1-1; TRBD1 agrees at 7 bases. Input material: naive CD8+ T cells from blood, with Jurkat cell RNA spiked in. The subset is: FACS-sorted CD8+CD4-CCR7+CD45RA+ naive T cells. CDR3 sequence: CASSQEGTVNTEAFF. DNA of the CDR3: TGCGCCAGCAGCCAAGAGGGGACAGTGAACACTGAAGCTTTCTTT.